This T cell receptor (beta chain) was identified in a study of blood T cell repertoires in COVID-19. On the study more broadly: Material from acute and convalescent COVID-19 was sourced from the United States, Italy and Spain.

Assay used: immunoSEQ multiplex PCR; TCRdb lists only in-frame clones, some missing. Found here are 250,000 to 350,000 clones, around nine tenths of them singletons; the top ten hold around 14%. The CDR3 extends over 14 amino acids. Germline V gene data show CDR1 as SGHTA and CDR2 as FQGNSA. V was pared by 5 bases and J by 4 bases, with 5 bases of the junction left unmatched. The source material was peripheral blood. This chain joins TRBV7-2 and TRBJ2-7; 10 bases are shared with TRBD1. This clonotype was obtained from an older woman with COVID-19, enrolled during active disease. CDR3 DNA sequence: TGTGCCAGCAGCGGACGACAGGGGGCATACGAGCAGTACTTC. Protein sequence: CASSGRQGAYEQYF.